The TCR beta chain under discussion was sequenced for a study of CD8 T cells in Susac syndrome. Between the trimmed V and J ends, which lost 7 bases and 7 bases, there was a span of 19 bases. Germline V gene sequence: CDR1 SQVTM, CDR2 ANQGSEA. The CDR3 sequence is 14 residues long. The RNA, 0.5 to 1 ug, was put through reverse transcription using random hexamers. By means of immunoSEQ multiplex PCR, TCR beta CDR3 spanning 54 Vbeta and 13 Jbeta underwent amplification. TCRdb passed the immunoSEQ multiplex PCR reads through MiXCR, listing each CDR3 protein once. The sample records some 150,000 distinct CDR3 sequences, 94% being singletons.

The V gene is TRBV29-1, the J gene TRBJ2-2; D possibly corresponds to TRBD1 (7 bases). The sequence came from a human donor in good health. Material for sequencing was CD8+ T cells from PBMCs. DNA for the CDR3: TGCAGCGCTCGTGCAGGGGGGCTTTACGGGGAGCTGTTTTTT. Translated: CSARAGGLYGELFF.